The source of this T cell receptor beta chain is a study of blood T cell repertoires in COVID-19. Overall study: Specimens from acute and convalescent COVID-19 originated in the United States, Italy and Spain.

A Seattle source enrolled patients during active infection and followed them longitudinally. In the study's own analysis: Cell counts per sample came from amplifying reference gene primers. Sequencing used immunoSEQ multiplex PCR; TCRdb keeps in-frame clones, though not all of them. The V and J calls and clone size were taken over from that table, and D and trimming were inferred from the DNA. The sample has over 55,000 clones, approximately 80% seen once. V was shortened by 3 bases and J by 1 base, with 15 bases between the two germline ends. CDR1 is DFQATT and CDR2 is SNEGSKA in the germline V gene (reference sequence). This CDR3 spans 15 amino acids.

The sequence was collected from a man aged 50-59 years with COVID-19, enrolled during active disease. The chain has TRBV20-1 and TRBJ2-5; D is unclear. Sequenced sample: peripheral blood. Here the CDR3 reads CSASRSAAVQETQYF. Written as DNA, the CDR3 is TGCAGTGCTAGTCGGTCCGCTGCGGTCCAAGAGACCCAGTACTTC.